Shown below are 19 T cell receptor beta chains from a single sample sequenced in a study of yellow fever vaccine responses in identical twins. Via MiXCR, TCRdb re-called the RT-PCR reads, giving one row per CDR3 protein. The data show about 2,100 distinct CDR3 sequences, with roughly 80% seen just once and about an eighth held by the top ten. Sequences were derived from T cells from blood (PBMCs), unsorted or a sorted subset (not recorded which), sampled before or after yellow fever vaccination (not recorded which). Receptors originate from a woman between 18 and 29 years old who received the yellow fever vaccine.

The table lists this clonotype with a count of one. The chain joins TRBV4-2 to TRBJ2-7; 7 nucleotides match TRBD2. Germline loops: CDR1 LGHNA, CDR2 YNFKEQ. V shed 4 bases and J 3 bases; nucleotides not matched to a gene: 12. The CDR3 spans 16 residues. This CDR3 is CASSPLGAGTNYEQYF. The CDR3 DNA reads TGTGCCAGCAGCCCCCTGGGAGCGGGGACCAACTACGAGCAGTACTTC.

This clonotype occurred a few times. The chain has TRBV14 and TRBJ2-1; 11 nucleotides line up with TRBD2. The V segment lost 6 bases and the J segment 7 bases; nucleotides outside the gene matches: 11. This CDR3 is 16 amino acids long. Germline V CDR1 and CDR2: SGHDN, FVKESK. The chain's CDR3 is CASSLLAGGGGNEQFF. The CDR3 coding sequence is TGTGCCAGCAGTCTCCTAGCGGGAGGCGGGGGGAATGAGCAGTTCTTC. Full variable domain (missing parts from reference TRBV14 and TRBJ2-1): EAGVTQFPSHSVIEKGQTVTLRCDPISGHDNLYWYRRVMGKEIKFLLHFVKESKQDESGMPNNRFLAERTGGTYSTLKVQPAELEDSGVYFCASSLLAGGGGNEQFFGPGTRLTVL.

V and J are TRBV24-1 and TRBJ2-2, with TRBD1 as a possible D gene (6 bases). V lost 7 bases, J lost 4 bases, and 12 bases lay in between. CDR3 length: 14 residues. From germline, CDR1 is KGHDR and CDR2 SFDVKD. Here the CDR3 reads CATRAPGVTGELFF. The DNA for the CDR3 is TGTGCCACCAGGGCGCCAGGGGTCACCGGGGAGCTGTTTTTT.

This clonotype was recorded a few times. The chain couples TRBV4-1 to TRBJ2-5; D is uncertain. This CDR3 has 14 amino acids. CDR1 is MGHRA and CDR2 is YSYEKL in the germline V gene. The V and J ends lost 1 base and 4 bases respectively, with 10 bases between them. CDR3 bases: TGCGCCAGCAGCCAAGTTGAAGGGCTAGAGACCCAGTACTTC. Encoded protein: CASSQVEGLETQYF.

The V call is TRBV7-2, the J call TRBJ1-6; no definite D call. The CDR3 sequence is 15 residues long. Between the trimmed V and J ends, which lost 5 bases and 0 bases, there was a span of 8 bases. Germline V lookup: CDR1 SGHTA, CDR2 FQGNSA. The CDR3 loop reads CASSPHNSYNSPLHF. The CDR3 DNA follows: TGTGCCAGCAGCCCTCATAACTCCTATAATTCACCCCTCCACTTT.

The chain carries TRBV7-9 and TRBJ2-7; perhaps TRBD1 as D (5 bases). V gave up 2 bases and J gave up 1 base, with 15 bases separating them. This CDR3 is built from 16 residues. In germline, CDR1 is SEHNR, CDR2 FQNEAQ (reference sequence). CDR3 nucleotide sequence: TGTGCCAGCAGCTTATTCAGGGCAGACCCTTCCTACGAGCAGTACTTC. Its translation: CASSLFRADPSYEQYF.

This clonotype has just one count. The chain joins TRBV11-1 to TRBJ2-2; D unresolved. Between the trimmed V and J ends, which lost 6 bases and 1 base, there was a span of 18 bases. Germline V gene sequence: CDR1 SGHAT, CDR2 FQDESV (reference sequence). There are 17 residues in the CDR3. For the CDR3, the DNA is TGTGCCAGCAGGAGTGGTCGACGGGTTTTGAACACCGGGGAGCTGTTTTTT. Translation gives CASRSGRRVLNTGELFF. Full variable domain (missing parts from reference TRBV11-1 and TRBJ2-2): EAEVAQSPRYKITEKSQAVAFWCDPISGHATLYWYRQILGQGPELLVQFQDESVVDDSQLPKDRFSAERLKGVDSTLKIQPAELGDSAMYLCASRSGRRVLNTGELFFGEGSRLTVL.

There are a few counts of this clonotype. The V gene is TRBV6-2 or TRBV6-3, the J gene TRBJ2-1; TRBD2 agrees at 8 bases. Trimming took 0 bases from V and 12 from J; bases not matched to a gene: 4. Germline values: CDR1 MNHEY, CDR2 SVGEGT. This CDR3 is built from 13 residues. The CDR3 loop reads CASSYSTSAPQFF. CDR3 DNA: TGTGCCAGCAGTTACTCGACTAGCGCCCCGCAGTTCTTC.

The CDR3 DNA sequence: TGTGCCAGCAGCAAACGGGGGACTAGCGAATTCTACAATGAGCAGTTCTTC. Protein product: CASSKRGTSEFYNEQFF. The genes are TRBV21-1 and TRBJ2-1; TRBD2, the table's D call, lacks a check against the DNA. TRBV21-1 is deemed a pseudogene. This CDR3 has 17 residues.

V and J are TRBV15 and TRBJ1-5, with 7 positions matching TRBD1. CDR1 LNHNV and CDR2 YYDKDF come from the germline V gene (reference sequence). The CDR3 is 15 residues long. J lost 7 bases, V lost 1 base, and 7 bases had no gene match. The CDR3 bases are TGTGCCACCAGCAGAGTGACAGGGACGCAACAGCCCCAGCATTTT. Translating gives CATSRVTGTQQPQHF. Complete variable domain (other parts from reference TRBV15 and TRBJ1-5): DAMVIQNPRYQVTQFGKPVTLSCSQTLNHNVMYWYQQKSSQAPKLLFHYYDKDFNNEADTPDNFQSRRPNTSFCFLDIRSPGLGDTAMYLCATSRVTGTQQPQHFGDGTRLSIL.

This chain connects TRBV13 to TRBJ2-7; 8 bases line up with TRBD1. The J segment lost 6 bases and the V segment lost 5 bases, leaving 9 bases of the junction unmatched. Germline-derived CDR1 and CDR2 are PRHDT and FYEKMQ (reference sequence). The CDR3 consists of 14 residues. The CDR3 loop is CASSLLNRGSEQYF. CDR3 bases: TGTGCCAGCAGCCTTTTGAACAGGGGGTCCGAGCAGTACTTC.

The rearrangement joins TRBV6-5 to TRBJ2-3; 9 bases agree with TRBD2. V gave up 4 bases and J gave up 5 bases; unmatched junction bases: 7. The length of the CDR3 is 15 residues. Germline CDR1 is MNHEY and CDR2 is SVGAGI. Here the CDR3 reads CASSSLAGGRDTQYF. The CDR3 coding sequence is TGTGCCAGCAGTTCCCTCGCGGGAGGGCGAGATACGCAGTATTTT.

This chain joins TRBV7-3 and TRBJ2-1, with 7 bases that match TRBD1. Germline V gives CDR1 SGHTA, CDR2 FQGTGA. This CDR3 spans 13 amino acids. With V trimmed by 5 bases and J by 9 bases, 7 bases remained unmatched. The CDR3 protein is CASSLRQGREQFF. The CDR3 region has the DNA TGTGCCAGCAGCCTTCGACAGGGTCGTGAGCAGTTCTTC.

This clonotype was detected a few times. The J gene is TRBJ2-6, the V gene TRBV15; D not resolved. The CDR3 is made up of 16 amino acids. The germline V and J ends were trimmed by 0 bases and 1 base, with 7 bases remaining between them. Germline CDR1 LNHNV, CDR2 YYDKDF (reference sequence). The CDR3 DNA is TGTGCCACCAGCAGAGATAGGTCTTCTGGGGCCAACGTCCTGACTTTC. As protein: CATSRDRSSGANVLTF.

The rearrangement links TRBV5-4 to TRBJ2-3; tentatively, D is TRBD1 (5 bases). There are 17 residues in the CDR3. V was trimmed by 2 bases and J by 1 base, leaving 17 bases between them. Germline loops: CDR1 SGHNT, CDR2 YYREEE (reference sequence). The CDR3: CASSFLGQVVGTDTQYF. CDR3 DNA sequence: TGTGCCAGCAGCTTCTTGGGGCAGGTCGTCGGCACAGATACGCAGTATTTT.

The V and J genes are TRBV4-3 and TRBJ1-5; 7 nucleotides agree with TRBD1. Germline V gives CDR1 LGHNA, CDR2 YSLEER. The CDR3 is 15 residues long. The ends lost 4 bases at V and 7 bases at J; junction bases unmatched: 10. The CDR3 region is CASSREDRVGQPQHF. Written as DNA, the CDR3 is TGCGCCAGCAGCCGAGAAGACAGGGTCGGACAGCCCCAGCATTTT.

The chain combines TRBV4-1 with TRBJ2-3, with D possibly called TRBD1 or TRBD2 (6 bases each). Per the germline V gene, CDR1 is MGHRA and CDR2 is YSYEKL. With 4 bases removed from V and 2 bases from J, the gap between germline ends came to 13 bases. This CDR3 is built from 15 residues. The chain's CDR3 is CASSPWGAPTDTQYF. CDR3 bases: TGCGCCAGCAGCCCTTGGGGGGCCCCCACAGATACGCAGTATTTT.

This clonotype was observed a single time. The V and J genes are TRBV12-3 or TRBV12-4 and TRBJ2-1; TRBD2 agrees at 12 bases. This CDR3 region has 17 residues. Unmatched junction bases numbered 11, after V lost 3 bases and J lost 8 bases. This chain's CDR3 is CASSLGSSGRAGDEQFF. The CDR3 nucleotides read TGTGCCAGCAGTTTGGGCTCTAGCGGGAGGGCGGGGGATGAGCAGTTCTTC.

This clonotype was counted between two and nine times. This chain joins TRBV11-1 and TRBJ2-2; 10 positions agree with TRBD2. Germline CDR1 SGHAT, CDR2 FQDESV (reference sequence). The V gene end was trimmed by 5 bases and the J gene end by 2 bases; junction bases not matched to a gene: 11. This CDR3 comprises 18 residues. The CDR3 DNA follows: TGTGCCAGCAGCCCCCGGGATAGCGGGAGGACTAACACCGGGGAGCTGTTTTTT. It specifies CASSPRDSGRTNTGELFF.